The 28 T cell receptor beta chains below come from one sample, sequenced in a study of T cell repertoires in cytomegalovirus infection. Their antigens remain unidentified. A single record per CDR3 protein comes from TCRdb applying MiXCR to the reads. The sample holds around 300,000 distinct CDR3 sequences; roughly 21% are singletons and the top ten take about 21%. Sequenced here: cultured PBMCs, sampled from culture after CMV antigen stimulation. These receptors were taken from a human donor in good health (CMV status not recorded). Some clones in this sample may be carry-over from other donors' samples.

This clonotype occurred a few times. The genes are TRBV12-3 or TRBV12-4 and TRBJ2-5; perhaps TRBD2 as D (5 bases). Trimming took 2 bases from V and 5 from J, leaving 15 bases between them. The CDR3 covers 15 residues. The CDR3 nucleotides read TGTGCCAGCAGTTTATATAGGTCCTCGGGGGAGACCCAGTACTTC. Translated, it gives CASSLYRSSGETQYF.

The sample holds a few counts of this clonotype. A read error may produce the germline difference seen at one junction end. This CDR3 is CASSIGGGVGYNEQFF. In DNA form, the CDR3 reads TGTGCCAGCAGTATCGGGGGGGGGGTGGGGTACAATGAGCAGTTCTTC. The genes are TRBV19 and TRBJ2-1, with 8 bases lining up with TRBD2. This CDR3 spans 16 amino acids. Germline CDR1 LNHDA, CDR2 SQIVND (reference sequence).

The J gene is TRBJ1-2, the V gene TRBV6-1; D is ambiguous. The germline CDR1 and CDR2 sequences are MNHNS and SASEGT. This CDR3 is built from 13 residues. V was pared by 2 bases and J by 3 bases, with 7 bases between. The chain's CDR3 is CASSETPYYGYTF. In nucleotides, the CDR3 is TGTGCCAGCAGTGAAACGCCTTACTATGGCTACACCTTC.

The rearrangement uses TRBV28 and TRBJ1-1; D is unclear. The V end lost 1 base, the J end lost 3 bases, and 9 bases lay between the germline ends. This CDR3 is built from 14 residues. The germline CDR1 and CDR2 sequences are MDHEN and SYDVKM. As DNA, the CDR3 is TGTGCCAGCAGTTTATATGGCAGAGACACTGAAGCTTTCTTT. It is translated as CASSLYGRDTEAFF.

This clonotype was observed many times. The chain is built from TRBV7-2 and TRBJ1-2; D uncertain. Germline values: CDR1 SGHTA, CDR2 FQGNSA. The V end lost 5 bases, the J end lost 6 bases, and 19 bases lay between the germline ends. There are 15 residues in the CDR3. Here the CDR3 reads CASSQNMEPSNGYTF. CDR3 DNA: TGTGCCAGCAGCCAGAATATGGAGCCGTCGAATGGCTACACCTTC.

In its sample, this clonotype was seen many times. The V and J genes are TRBV7-9 and TRBJ2-5, with TRBD1 identical over 10 bases. CDR1 SEHNR and CDR2 FQNEAQ come from the germline V gene (reference sequence). The CDR3 contains 15 residues. V dropped 4 bases and J dropped 3; count of bases not matched to a gene: 5. CDR3 sequence: CASSSTGTGEETQYF. DNA for the CDR3: TGTGCCAGCAGCTCCACCGGGACAGGGGAAGAGACCCAGTACTTC.

Many counts were recorded for this clonotype. The chain uses TRBV7-2 and TRBJ1-1, with D unresolved. CDR3 size: 14 residues. Germline-derived CDR1 and CDR2 are SGHTA and FQGNSA. Between the trimmed V and J ends, which lost 5 bases and 1 base, there was a span of 11 bases. The CDR3 DNA sequence: TGTGCCAGCAGCGAGGACTCAGGGAACACTGAAGCTTTCTTT. This sequence encodes CASSEDSGNTEAFF.

This clonotype was picked up many times. The V call is TRBV7-2, the J call TRBJ2-4, with D tentatively TRBD1 or TRBD2 (5 bases each). CDR3 length: 18 residues. The V gene lost 0 bases and the J gene lost 0 bases, with 15 bases spanning the gap. Germline V gives CDR1 SGHTA, CDR2 FQGNSA. The CDR3 reads CASSLASDGDVAKNIQYF. The CDR3 DNA sequence: TGTGCCAGCAGCTTAGCTTCCGACGGGGACGTAGCCAAAAACATTCAGTACTTC.

This clonotype has a handful of counts. CDR3 region: CASSLGGRWGGRNTEAFF. The CDR3 DNA reads TGTGCCAGCAGCTTAGGGGGTAGGTGGGGGGGCCGGAACACTGAAGCTTTCTTT. The chain links TRBV7-9 to TRBJ1-1; D is perhaps TRBD1 (6 bases). Germline-derived CDR1 and CDR2 are SEHNR and FQNEAQ (reference sequence). V lost 1 base, J lost 1 base, and 19 bases lay in between. The CDR3 is 18 amino acids. Full variable domain (missing parts from reference TRBV7-9 and TRBJ1-1): DTGVSQNPRHKITKRGQNVTFRCDPISEHNRLYWYRQTLGQGPEFLTYFQNEAQLEKSRLLSDRFSAERPKGSFSTLEIQRTEQGDSAMYLCASSLGGRWGGRNTEAFFGQGTRLTVV.

This clonotype came up a few times. The rearrangement joins TRBV27 to TRBJ1-5, with TRBD1 as a possible D gene (5 bases). The germline CDR1 and CDR2 sequences are MNHEY and SMNVEV (reference sequence). The CDR3 runs 17 residues. The V gene lost 6 bases and the J gene lost 6 bases, with 24 bases spanning the gap. The CDR3 sequence: CASSRLAGTPGSQPQHF. The CDR3 coding sequence is TGTGCCAGCAGCCGCCTTGCCGGGACCCCAGGGAGTCAGCCCCAGCATTTT.

This sequence joins TRBV2 and TRBJ2-1; unclear D gene. Germline V gives CDR1 SNHLY, CDR2 FYNNEI. The CDR3 is 15 residues long. With 6 bases removed from V and 2 bases from J, the gap between germline ends came to 14 bases. In nucleotides, the CDR3 is TGTGCCAGCAGCCCAGCAGGCACTGCCTACAATGAGCAGTTCTTC. Its protein product is CASSPAGTAYNEQFF. The full variable domain, its missing parts supplied by reference TRBV2 and TRBJ2-1, is EPEVTQTPSHQVTQMGQEVILRCVPISNHLYFYWYRQILGQKVEFLVSFYNNEISEKSEIFDDQFSVERPDGSNFTLKIRSTKLEDSAMYFCASSPAGTAYNEQFFGPGTRLTVL.

The chain employs TRBV6-2 or TRBV6-3 and TRBJ2-7; tentatively, D is TRBD2 (5 bases). Germline V lookup: CDR1 MNHEY, CDR2 SVGEGT. V was trimmed by 3 bases and J by 7 bases, leaving 7 bases between them. This CDR3 spans 11 amino acids. CDR3 nucleotides: TGTGCCAGCAGTTATTCGGGGGAGCAGTACGTC. This gives the protein CASSYSGEQYV.

This clonotype was detected a few times. The chain links TRBV20-1 to TRBJ2-2, with D tentatively TRBD1 (6 bases). V was pared by 3 bases and J by 1 base, with 15 bases between. The CDR3 has 16 amino acids. Germline CDR1 and CDR2: DFQATT and SNEGSKA (reference sequence). The CDR3 here is CSASVLGHLNTGELFF. The CDR3 DNA reads TGCAGTGCTAGTGTATTGGGACACTTGAACACCGGGGAGCTGTTTTTT.

The CDR3 DNA follows: TGTGCCAGCAGCGACAGTATGAATAGCAATCAGCCCCAGCATTTT. Its translation is CASSDSMNSNQPQHF. V usage is TRBV6-2 or TRBV6-3 and J usage is TRBJ1-5, with D perhaps TRBD1 (5 bases). Germline-derived CDR1 and CDR2 are MNHEY and SVGEGT. This CDR3 is 15 amino acids long. Trimming removed 6 bases from V and 0 bases from J, with 12 bases in between.

The chain has TRBV19 and TRBJ2-7; 8 bases fit TRBD1. Germline V lookup: CDR1 LNHDA, CDR2 SQIVND (reference sequence). The CDR3 runs to 13 residues. V lost 3 bases to trimming and J lost 3 bases; unmatched junction nucleotides: 1. CDR3 sequence (DNA): TGTGCCAGTAGTATCGGACAGGGCTACGAGCAGTACGTC. Protein: CASSIGQGYEQYV.

V is TRBV5-4 and J is TRBJ1-3; TRBD1 matches 8 bases. This CDR3 is built from 15 residues. Trimming took 1 base from V and 4 from J; bases not matched to a gene: 4. Germline CDR1 SGHNT, CDR2 YYREEE (reference sequence). For the CDR3, the DNA is TGTGCCAGCAGCTTGCAGGGGGCAGACGGAAACACCATATATTTT. As protein: CASSLQGADGNTIYF.

The V and J genes are TRBV6-2 or TRBV6-3 and TRBJ1-1; D uncertain. CDR3 length equals 12 residues. Germline V gene lookup returns CDR1 MNHEY and CDR2 SVGEGT. The V end lost 5 bases, the J end lost 7 bases, and 11 bases lay between the germline ends. The DNA of the CDR3 is TGTGCCAGCAGTCCCACGGCCCGTGAAGCTTTCTTT. It translates to CASSPTAREAFF.

This clonotype was seen a handful of times. This rearrangement joins TRBV6-2 or TRBV6-3 to TRBJ2-7, with D unclear. Per germline, CDR1 MNHEY and CDR2 SVGEGT. The V gene lost 4 bases and the J gene lost 5 bases, with 24 bases spanning the gap. The CDR3 is 17 residues long. The CDR3 coding sequence is TGTGCCAGCAGTTCCCTCCTACCGGACGTGCCGTTAGACGAGCAGTACGTC. Protein product: CASSSLLPDVPLDEQYV.

The chain combines TRBV27 with TRBJ2-1; tentative D call: TRBD1 (6 bases). This CDR3 spans 16 amino acids. CDR1 and CDR2 (germline): MNHEY, SMNVEV (reference sequence). The germline V and J ends were trimmed by 4 bases and 1 base, with 14 bases remaining between them. The CDR3 sequence is CASSSNLQGSYNEQFF. CDR3 nucleotides: TGTGCCAGCAGTTCAAACTTACAGGGTTCCTACAATGAGCAGTTCTTC.

The V call is TRBV6-6, the J call TRBJ1-2, with D hard to call. The CDR3 runs 11 residues. The V gene's germline CDR1 is MNHNY and CDR2 SVGAGI (reference sequence). Trimming left V 6 bases short and J 7 bases short, with 9 bases between. CDR3 in amino acids: CASSPGFGYTF. Here the CDR3 DNA reads TGTGCCAGCAGCCCCGGGTTTGGCTACACCTTC.

This clonotype came up many times. This chain links TRBV7-2 with TRBJ2-3; 7 bases agree with TRBD1. This CDR3 has 17 residues. Germline CDR1 is SGHTA and CDR2 is FQGNSA. The trim removed 5 bases at V and 4 bases at J, leaving 15 bases unmatched. In nucleotides, the CDR3 is TGTGCCAGCAGCCTTCAGAAATTGACAGGGTGGGCAGATACGCAGTATTTT. This encodes CASSLQKLTGWADTQYF.

This clonotype came up many times. The chain combines TRBV7-2 with TRBJ1-1; D unclear. The CDR3 has 15 residues. Germline CDR1 SGHTA, CDR2 FQGNSA. Trimming pared 4 bases from V and 1 base from J, leaving 13 bases between. CDR3: CASSSWGGSNTEAFF. The CDR3 DNA is TGTGCCAGCAGCTCCTGGGGAGGGTCGAACACTGAAGCTTTCTTT.

Many counts were recorded for this clonotype. DNA for the CDR3: TGTGCCAGCAGTTTATCTCTCCTCGCCCCGGGGGACAATGAGCAGTTCTTC. It is translated as CASSLSLLAPGDNEQFF. The chain uses TRBV12-3 or TRBV12-4 and TRBJ2-1, with a weak D call TRBD2 (6 bases). This CDR3 is built from 17 residues. The V and J ends lost 2 bases and 5 bases respectively, with 19 bases between them.

Ten or more counts support this clonotype. The chain carries TRBV28 and TRBJ1-3; D is ambiguous. Trimming pared 1 base from V and 4 bases from J, leaving 11 bases between. In germline, CDR1 is MDHEN, CDR2 SYDVKM. This CDR3 spans 15 amino acids. The CDR3 bases are TGTGCCAGCAGTTTATCCCATTCCCGCGGAAACACCATATATTTT. This encodes CASSLSHSRGNTIYF. The complete variable domain, with remaining parts taken from reference TRBV28 and TRBJ1-3, reads DVKVTQSSRYLVKRTGEKVFLECVQDMDHENMFWYRQDPGLGLRLIYFSYDVKMKEKGDIPEGYSVSREKKERFSLILESASTNQTSMYLCASSLSHSRGNTIYFGEGSWLTVV.

This clonotype showed up many times. The J gene is TRBJ2-3, the V gene TRBV7-2; TRBD2 matches at 8 bases. Germline trimming cut 4 bases from V and 2 bases from J; bases unmatched to any gene: 8. This CDR3 is 16 amino acids long. The germline V gene encodes CDR1 SGHTA and CDR2 FQGNSA. The CDR3 here is CASSSRRAGDTDTQYF. CDR3 sequence (DNA): TGTGCCAGCAGCTCCCGTCGAGCGGGGGACACAGATACGCAGTATTTT.

This clonotype was seen ten or more times. The chain is built from TRBV4-3 and TRBJ1-5; D not resolved. Trimming left V 0 bases short and J 0 bases short, with 9 bases between. The CDR3 contains 16 residues. The germline CDR1 and CDR2 sequences are LGHNA and YSLEER. CDR3 sequence (DNA): TGCGCCAGCAGCCAAGAAGCGGATTTTAGCAATCAGCCCCAGCATTTT. Amino acid sequence: CASSQEADFSNQPQHF.

This chain uses TRBV20-1 with TRBJ2-7, with TRBD2 identical over 13 bases. The V gene end was trimmed by 3 bases and the J gene end by 7 bases; junction bases not matched to a gene: 9. Germline CDR1 is DFQATT and CDR2 is SNEGSKA (reference sequence). The length of the CDR3 is 15 residues. CDR3 DNA sequence: TGCAGTGCTAGCCCCGGACTAGCGGGAGTCGGGGAGCAGTACTTC. Residues: CSASPGLAGVGEQYF.

This chain joins TRBV11-2 and TRBJ2-3; D might be TRBD1 or TRBD2, each matching 5 bases. This CDR3 contains 18 residues. Germline V gene data show CDR1 as SGHAT and CDR2 as FQNNGV. With 4 bases removed from V and 4 bases from J, the gap between germline ends came to 24 bases. CDR3 residues: CASSSLGTAQPWADTQYF. CDR3 in DNA: TGTGCCAGCAGCTCCCTCGGGACGGCACAACCTTGGGCAGATACGCAGTATTTT.